This T cell receptor beta chain was identified in a study of cytomegalovirus exposure and HLA in healthy donors. Points from the study as a whole: Later analysis indicated greater clonal expansion among HLA-associated TCR beta chains than among equally common other chains. A later analysis linked a missense DCLRE1C variant to TCR beta V- and J-gene trimming. Sequences of the TCR beta chain were said to predict the HLA-A and HLA-B alleles of most subjects accurately. Common viral pathogens seemed to be connected with several of the most significant clusters, according to a later analysis.

The PCR used 60 Vbeta and 13 Jbeta primers. Sequenced by immunoSEQ multiplex PCR; TCRdb stores in-frame clones only, minus some. Of 160,000 or so clones listed, roughly four fifths are singletons. Points on this clone: Its antigen is not identified.

CDR1 is LNHDA, CDR2 SQIVND, per germline (reference sequence). Deletions cut 5 bases from V and 3 bases from J, with 13 bases between. The CDR3 loop spans 14 amino acids. The chain has TRBV19 and TRBJ1-2, with D maybe TRBD1 (6 bases). Material: PBMCs. This receptor was taken from a middle-aged man in good health and CMV-seronegative. This CDR3 reads CASSLGTFHYGYTF. In DNA, the CDR3 is TGTGCCAGTAGTTTAGGGACATTTCACTATGGCTACACCTTC.